The sequence of this T cell receptor (beta chain) was determined in a study of cytomegalovirus exposure and HLA in healthy donors. General study results and limits: About 87% or about 30% of the time was how often most TCR beta V segments were productive, according to an earlier analysis. Equally common other TCR beta chains were less clonally expanded than HLA-associated ones, a later analysis found.

CDR1 and CDR2 from the germline V gene are LNHDA and SQIVND (reference sequence). CDR3 length equals 12 residues. V dropped 5 bases and J dropped 1 base, with 5 bases sitting between them. Turning to this clone: What it recognizes is unknown.

Researchers ran the PCR with 60 Vbeta and 13 Jbeta primers. Only in-frame clones appear in the TCRdb table, and some are missing; sequencing was by immunoSEQ multiplex PCR. Among under 200,000 clones listed, 75% to 85% were seen once. This receptor was taken from a girl under 10 years old in good health and CMV-seropositive. The sequenced sample consisted of PBMCs. The V call is TRBV19, the J call TRBJ1-1; D gene unclear. The CDR3 DNA reads as TGTGCCAGTAGTCGGGAGAACACTGAAGCTTTCTTT. Protein product: CASSRENTEAFF.